This is a list of T cell receptor beta chains from one sample in a study of radiotherapy plus CTLA-4 blockade in lung cancer. Using immunoSEQ multiplex PCR, the repertoire was profiled, and TCRdb retains in-frame clones only, with some absent. The data show 35,000 to 40,000 clones, with about 86% seen just once and roughly 23% held by the top ten. This sample comprised peripheral blood, obtained from a patient treated with radiotherapy plus ipilimumab. The source is a human donor with non-small cell lung cancer whose response to radiotherapy plus ipilimumab could not be evaluated. The CDR3 runs from the conserved cysteine through the conserved F or W. Each record gives: clone size, D gene, J gene, V gene, CDR3 protein, CDR3 DNA. The D gene is left open where the match is weak. Clone size is shown for a subset of rows, as once, few, many or a class of expanded clone.

abundance: -; d_gene: TRBD1; j_gene: TRBJ1-6; v_gene: TRBV2; CDR3aa: CASRRDRGFSYNSPLHF; CDR3nt: TGTGCCAGCAGGCGGGACAGGGGCTTCTCCTATAATTCACCCCTCCACTTT
abundance: -; d_gene: -; j_gene: TRBJ1-4; v_gene: TRBV4-2; CDR3aa: CASSQNRAGGEKLFF; CDR3nt: TGTGCCAGCAGCCAAAACAGGGCCGGAGGTGAAAAACTGTTTTTT
abundance: -; d_gene: TRBD2; j_gene: TRBJ2-5; v_gene: TRBV4-2; CDR3aa: CASSQVGSGGPQETQYF; CDR3nt: TGTGCCAGCAGCCAAGTGGGTAGCGGGGGGCCCCAAGAGACCCAGTACTTC
abundance: -; d_gene: TRBD2; j_gene: TRBJ2-2; v_gene: TRBV7-3; CDR3aa: CASSLISGRATGELFF; CDR3nt: TGTGCCAGCAGCTTAATCAGCGGGAGGGCCACCGGGGAGCTGTTTTTT
abundance: -; d_gene: TRBD2; j_gene: TRBJ2-1; v_gene: TRBV2; CDR3aa: CASTGAGGAYNEQFF; CDR3nt: TGTGCCAGCACTGGGGCCGGGGGGGCCTACAATGAGCAGTTCTTC
abundance: -; d_gene: TRBD1; j_gene: TRBJ2-2; v_gene: TRBV18; CDR3aa: CASSSRDRGYTGELFF; CDR3nt: TGTGCCAGCTCATCCCGGGACAGGGGATACACCGGGGAGCTGTTTTTT
abundance: -; d_gene: TRBD2; j_gene: TRBJ2-7; v_gene: TRBV5-1; CDR3aa: CASSLALAGSSSYEQYF; CDR3nt: TGCGCCAGCAGCTTGGCATTAGCGGGGTCATCTTCTTACGAGCAGTACTTC
abundance: -; d_gene: TRBD2; j_gene: TRBJ2-5; v_gene: TRBV6-1; CDR3aa: CASNIGGSRETQYF; CDR3nt: TGTGCCAGCAATATCGGCGGGAGCCGAGAGACCCAGTACTTC
abundance: -; d_gene: -; j_gene: TRBJ1-2; v_gene: TRBV4-1; CDR3aa: CASSQPDRDYGYTF; CDR3nt: TGCGCCAGCAGCCAACCTGACAGAGACTATGGCTACACCTTC
abundance: -; d_gene: TRBD1; j_gene: TRBJ1-2; v_gene: TRBV7-9; CDR3aa: CASSPRTGGGYTF; CDR3nt: TGTGCCAGCAGCCCCAGGACAGGGGGTGGCTACACCTTC
abundance: -; d_gene: -; j_gene: TRBJ2-7; v_gene: TRBV28; CDR3aa: CASSPYYYEQYF; CDR3nt: TGTGCCAGCAGTCCTTACTACTACGAGCAGTACTTC
abundance: few; d_gene: TRBD1; j_gene: TRBJ1-5; v_gene: TRBV6-1; CDR3aa: CASRQTGRNQPQHF; CDR3nt: TGTGCCAGCAGGCAGACAGGGAGGAATCAGCCCCAGCATTTT
abundance: few; d_gene: -; j_gene: TRBJ1-4; v_gene: TRBV19; CDR3aa: CASSIFGEKLFF; CDR3nt: TGTGCCAGTAGTATTTTTGGCGAAAAACTGTTTTTT
abundance: -; d_gene: TRBD1; j_gene: TRBJ2-7; v_gene: TRBV28; CDR3aa: CASSSGQGAWKQYF; CDR3nt: TGTGCCAGCAGTTCGGGACAGGGGGCCTGGAAGCAGTACTTC
abundance: -; d_gene: TRBD1; j_gene: TRBJ2-1; v_gene: TRBV5-1; CDR3aa: CASGKGQGATGSQSEQFF; CDR3nt: TGCGCCAGCGGGAAGGGACAGGGGGCGACGGGCTCGCAATCTGAGCAGTTCTTC
abundance: -; d_gene: TRBD1; j_gene: TRBJ1-6; v_gene: TRBV10-3; CDR3aa: CAAGDSFNSPLHF; CDR3nt: TGTGCCGCCGGGGACAGTTTCAATTCACCCCTCCACTTT
abundance: -; d_gene: -; j_gene: TRBJ2-1; v_gene: TRBV11-3; CDR3aa: CASSLGGPAGSSYNEQFF; CDR3nt: TGTGCCAGCAGCTTAGGGGGGCCGGCAGGGAGCTCCTACAATGAGCAGTTCTTC
abundance: -; d_gene: TRBD2; j_gene: TRBJ2-5; v_gene: TRBV7-2; CDR3aa: CASAGGALETQYF; CDR3nt: TGTGCTTCGGCCGGGGGGGCTTTAGAGACCCAGTACTTC
abundance: -; d_gene: TRBD1; j_gene: TRBJ2-1; v_gene: TRBV19; CDR3aa: CASSMGDRPYNEQFF; CDR3nt: TGTGCCAGTAGTATGGGGGACAGGCCATACAATGAGCAGTTCTTC
abundance: -; d_gene: -; j_gene: TRBJ2-2; v_gene: TRBV19; CDR3aa: CASSIQGNTGELFF; CDR3nt: TGTGCCAGTAGTATCCAGGGGAACACCGGGGAGCTGTTTTTT
abundance: -; d_gene: -; j_gene: TRBJ1-2; v_gene: TRBV7-9; CDR3aa: CASSLGRANLGIYDGYTF; CDR3nt: TGTGCCAGCAGCTTAGGGCGGGCCAACCTGGGTATATACGATGGCTACACCTTC
abundance: -; d_gene: TRBD2; j_gene: TRBJ2-3; v_gene: TRBV9; CDR3aa: CASSLGTSGGTDTQYF; CDR3nt: TGTGCCAGCAGCCTGGGGACTAGCGGGGGCACAGATACGCAGTATTTT
abundance: -; d_gene: TRBD2; j_gene: TRBJ2-2; v_gene: TRBV6-5; CDR3aa: CASKPGGPTGELFF; CDR3nt: TGTGCCAGCAAACCGGGGGGACCCACCGGGGAGCTGTTTTTT
abundance: -; d_gene: -; j_gene: TRBJ1-4; v_gene: TRBV7-9; CDR3aa: CASSLGAGEKLFF; CDR3nt: TGTGCCAGCAGCTTAGGGGCGGGTGAAAAACTGTTTTTT
abundance: -; d_gene: -; j_gene: TRBJ2-3; v_gene: TRBV5-1; CDR3aa: CASSLVGGGDTQYF; CDR3nt: TGCGCCAGCAGCTTGGTGGGAGGGGGAGATACGCAGTATTTT
abundance: -; d_gene: TRBD1; j_gene: TRBJ2-3; v_gene: TRBV5-1; CDR3aa: CASSQGQGGDTQYF; CDR3nt: TGCGCCAGCAGCCAGGGACAGGGGGGAGATACGCAGTATTTT
abundance: -; d_gene: -; j_gene: TRBJ1-1; v_gene: TRBV4-1; CDR3aa: CASRRVLQGNTEAFF; CDR3nt: TGCGCCAGCAGACGAGTGCTTCAGGGAAACACTGAAGCTTTCTTT
abundance: -; d_gene: -; j_gene: TRBJ2-3; v_gene: TRBV2; CDR3aa: CASSAFPDTQYF; CDR3nt: TGTGCCAGCAGTGCTTTTCCAGATACGCAGTATTTT
abundance: -; d_gene: -; j_gene: TRBJ2-3; v_gene: TRBV11-2; CDR3aa: CASSSRADTQYF; CDR3nt: TGTGCCAGCAGCTCCAGGGCAGATACGCAGTATTTT
abundance: -; d_gene: TRBD1; j_gene: TRBJ2-2; v_gene: TRBV28; CDR3aa: CASSYPGQGYTGELFF; CDR3nt: TGTGCCAGCAGTTATCCCGGACAGGGATACACCGGGGAGCTGTTTTTT
abundance: -; d_gene: -; j_gene: TRBJ2-3; v_gene: TRBV5-4; CDR3aa: CASSLNRDSRDTQYF; CDR3nt: TGTGCCAGCAGCCTAAACCGGGACTCGAGGGATACGCAGTATTTT
abundance: -; d_gene: -; j_gene: TRBJ1-3; v_gene: TRBV12-2; CDR3aa: CASRSHPPPGNPCGNTIYF; CDR3nt: TGTGCAAGTCGCTCCCACCCCCCTCCCGGGAACCCATGTGGAAACACCATATATTTT
abundance: -; d_gene: -; j_gene: TRBJ1-2; v_gene: TRBV5-8; CDR3aa: CASSLTRVYGYTF; CDR3nt: TGTGCCAGCAGCTTGACACGGGTATATGGCTACACCTTC
abundance: -; d_gene: -; j_gene: TRBJ1-1; v_gene: TRBV5-3; CDR3aa: CARIVRVSVF; CDR3nt: TGTGCCAGAATCGTGCGGGTCAGCGTCTTT
abundance: once; d_gene: -; j_gene: TRBJ1-5; v_gene: TRBV10-1; CDR3aa: CASSETGGNQPQHF; CDR3nt: TGCGCCAGCAGTGAGACGGGGGGGAATCAGCCCCAGCATTTT
abundance: once; d_gene: -; j_gene: TRBJ2-7; v_gene: TRBV5-6; CDR3aa: CASSQGGSTYEQYF; CDR3nt: TGTGCCAGCAGCCAGGGGGGCTCTACCTACGAGCAGTACTTC
abundance: -; d_gene: -; j_gene: TRBJ1-4; v_gene: TRBV6-6; CDR3aa: CASQVTTNEKLFF; CDR3nt: TGTGCCAGCCAGGTTACAACTAATGAAAAACTGTTTTTT
abundance: -; d_gene: TRBD2; j_gene: TRBJ2-5; v_gene: TRBV27; CDR3aa: CASRLTSGRGETQYF; CDR3nt: TGTGCCAGCAGATTGACTAGCGGGAGAGGAGAGACCCAGTACTTC
abundance: few; d_gene: -; j_gene: TRBJ1-4; v_gene: TRBV4-3; CDR3aa: CASSQDGWARDSNEKLFF; CDR3nt: TGCGCCAGCAGCCAAGATGGGTGGGCGCGGGATTCTAATGAAAAACTGTTTTTT
abundance: -; d_gene: TRBD2; j_gene: TRBJ2-2; v_gene: TRBV5-1; CDR3aa: CASSLAGLPNTGELFF; CDR3nt: TGCGCCAGCAGCTTGGCGGGACTACCTAACACCGGGGAGCTGTTTTTT
abundance: -; d_gene: -; j_gene: TRBJ1-1; v_gene: TRBV19; CDR3aa: CASIRGYTEAFF; CDR3nt: TGTGCCAGTATTAGGGGGTATACTGAAGCTTTCTTT
abundance: -; d_gene: -; j_gene: TRBJ1-5; v_gene: TRBV4-3; CDR3aa: CASSQDRVQPQHF; CDR3nt: TGCGCCAGCAGCCAAGACAGGGTCCAGCCCCAGCATTTT
abundance: -; d_gene: TRBD1; j_gene: TRBJ1-4; v_gene: TRBV13; CDR3aa: CASRSNRGLGSEKLFF; CDR3nt: TGTGCCAGCAGATCAAACAGGGGATTGGGGTCGGAAAAACTGTTTTTT